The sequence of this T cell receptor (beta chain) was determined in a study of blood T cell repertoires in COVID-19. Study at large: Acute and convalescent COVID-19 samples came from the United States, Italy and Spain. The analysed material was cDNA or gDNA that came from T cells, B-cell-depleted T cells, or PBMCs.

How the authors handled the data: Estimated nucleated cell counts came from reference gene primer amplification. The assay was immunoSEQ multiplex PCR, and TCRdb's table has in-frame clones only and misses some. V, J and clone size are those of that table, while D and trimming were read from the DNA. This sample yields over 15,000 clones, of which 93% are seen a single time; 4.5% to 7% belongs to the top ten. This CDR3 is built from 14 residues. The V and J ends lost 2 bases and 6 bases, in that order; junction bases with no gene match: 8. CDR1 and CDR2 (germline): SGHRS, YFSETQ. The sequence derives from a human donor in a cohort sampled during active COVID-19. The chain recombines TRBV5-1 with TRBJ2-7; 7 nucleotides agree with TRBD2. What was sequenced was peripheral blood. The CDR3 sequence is CASSFVGERGEQYF. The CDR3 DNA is TGCGCCAGCAGCTTTGTGGGGGAGCGGGGCGAGCAGTACTTC.